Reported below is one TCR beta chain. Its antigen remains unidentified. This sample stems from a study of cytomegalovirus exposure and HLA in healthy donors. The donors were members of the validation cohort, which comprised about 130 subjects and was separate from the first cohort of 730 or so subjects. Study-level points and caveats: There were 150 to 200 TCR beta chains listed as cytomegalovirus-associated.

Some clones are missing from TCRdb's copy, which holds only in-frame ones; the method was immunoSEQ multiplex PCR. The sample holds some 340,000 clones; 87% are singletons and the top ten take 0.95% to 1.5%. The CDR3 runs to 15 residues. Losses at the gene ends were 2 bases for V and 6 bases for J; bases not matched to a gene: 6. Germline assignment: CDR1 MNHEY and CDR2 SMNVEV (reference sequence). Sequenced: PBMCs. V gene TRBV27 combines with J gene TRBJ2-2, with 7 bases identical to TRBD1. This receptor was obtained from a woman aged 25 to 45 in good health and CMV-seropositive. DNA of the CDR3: TGTGCCAGCAGTTTAACTACAGGGGTCTCCGGGGAGCTGTTTTTT. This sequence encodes CASSLTTGVSGELFF.